A single T cell receptor (beta chain) is shown here with its context. Specified time point: pre-treatment sample, taken before nivolumab and TIL therapy. Germline assignment: CDR1 LGHNA and CDR2 YSLEER. The CDR3 has 16 amino acids. V lost 4 bases and J lost 1, with 13 bases in between. These data originate in a study of TIL therapy for anti-PD-1-resistant metastatic lung cancer. Study-level information: Tumors had a median PD-L1 proportion score of about 6%. Median tumor mutation burden was under 1.9 mutations per megabase.

The immunoSEQ assay was v3. The repertoire was sequenced with immunoSEQ multiplex PCR; TCRdb's copy has only in-frame clones and lacks some. The sample shows more than 55,000 clones, roughly 77% of them seen only once. The source material was blood, sampled at baseline. The TCR comes from a person between 30 and 80 years old with non-small cell lung cancer. This chain connects TRBV4-3 to TRBJ2-2; the D call may be TRBD1 or TRBD2 (5 bases each). Here the CDR3 reads CASSRVGTLNTGELFF. The CDR3 DNA follows: TGCGCCAGCAGCCGGGTAGGGACCTTGAACACCGGGGAGCTGTTTTTT.